The 8 T cell receptor beta chains in this list originate from one sample, sequenced in a study of neoadjuvant anti-PD-1 for oral cavity cancer. TCRdb's copy holds only in-frame clones and misses some; the assay was immunoSEQ multiplex PCR. The sample has around 30,000 clones; 85% to 90% are singletons. Material: PBMCs, obtained before nivolumab (anti-PD-1) treatment. The receptors were gathered from a person aged 40-85 years with oral cavity squamous cell carcinoma.

The chain couples TRBV28 to TRBJ1-1; no definite D call. V was cut by 5 bases and J by 0 bases, with 4 bases left in between. CDR3 length: 12 amino acids. Looked up from germline, CDR1 is MDHEN and CDR2 is SYDVKM. CDR3 sequence: CASSPMNTEAFF. The CDR3 DNA reads TGTGCCAGCAGTCCTATGAACACTGAAGCTTTCTTT. The complete variable domain, with remaining parts taken from reference TRBV28 and TRBJ1-1, reads DVKVTQSSRYLVKRTGEKVFLECVQDMDHENMFWYRQDPGLGLRLIYFSYDVKMKEKGDIPEGYSVSREKKERFSLILESASTNQTSMYLCASSPMNTEAFFGQGTRLTVV.

V gene TRBV7-2 combines with J gene TRBJ2-5; perhaps D is TRBD1 or TRBD2 (6 bases each). CDR1 SGHTA and CDR2 FQGNSA come from the germline V gene. CDR3 length: 15 amino acids. V shed 0 bases and J shed 2 bases, with 10 bases lying between them. CDR3 nucleotide sequence: TGTGCCAGCAGCTTAGCCCCGGGGGCTCAAGAGACCCAGTACTTC. This encodes CASSLAPGAQETQYF.

The CDR3 DNA follows: TGTGCCAGCAGCCTCATGCGGGACACTGAAGCTTTCTTT. This codes for CASSLMRDTEAFF. The V and J genes are TRBV11-3 and TRBJ1-1; unclear D gene. V was clipped by 5 bases and J by 3 bases, with 10 bases between them. CDR3 length: 13 residues. CDR1 is SGHNT, CDR2 YENEEA, per germline.

This chain connects TRBV19 to TRBJ1-4; the D gene is possibly TRBD1 (5 bases). Trimming stripped 2 bases from V and 0 bases from J, with 7 bases between. CDR3 length equals 15 residues. Germline assignment: CDR1 LNHDA and CDR2 SQIVND (reference sequence). The CDR3 region is CASSIRGATNEKLFF. The CDR3 DNA follows: TGTGCCAGTAGTATACGGGGGGCAACTAATGAAAAACTGTTTTTT.

The chain is built from TRBV7-9 and TRBJ2-6; D unresolved. Deletions cut 4 bases from V and 4 bases from J, with 5 bases between. This CDR3 region has 13 residues. The germline V gene has CDR1 SEHNR and CDR2 FQNEAQ (reference sequence). CDR3 bases: TGTGCCAGCAGCTCGAGCGGGGCCAACGTCCTGACTTTC. Translation gives CASSSSGANVLTF.

The chain uses TRBV15 and TRBJ1-5; tentative D call: TRBD1 (5 bases). CDR1 and CDR2 (germline): LNHNV, YYDKDF (reference sequence). The V gene lost 1 base and the J gene lost 4 bases, with 14 bases spanning the gap. The CDR3 runs to 16 residues. For the CDR3, the DNA is TGTGCCACCAGCAGAGCTATTAGCAGGGAGAATCAGCCCCAGCATTTT. As protein: CATSRAISRENQPQHF. Full variable domain (missing parts from reference TRBV15 and TRBJ1-5): DAMVIQNPRYQVTQFGKPVTLSCSQTLNHNVMYWYQQKSSQAPKLLFHYYDKDFNNEADTPDNFQSRRPNTSFCFLDIRSPGLGDTAMYLCATSRAISRENQPQHFGDGTRLSIL.

V usage is TRBV19 and J usage is TRBJ2-7; the match to TRBD1 covers 10 bases. The CDR3 has 14 amino acids. Germline values: CDR1 LNHDA, CDR2 SQIVND (reference sequence). V trimming: 5 bases; J trimming: 5 bases; junction bases outside the gene matches: 6. CDR3 region: CASSPDRGQNEQYF. CDR3 coding DNA: TGTGCCAGTAGTCCCGACAGGGGGCAGAACGAGCAGTACTTC.

The chain uses TRBV4-1 and TRBJ2-1; 10 bases line up with TRBD1. CDR3 length: 15 amino acids. From germline, CDR1 is MGHRA and CDR2 YSYEKL. The V segment lost 0 bases and the J segment 4 bases; nucleotides outside the gene matches: 0. In nucleotides, the CDR3 is TGCGCCAGCAGCCAAGAGGGACAGGGGTACAATGAGCAGTTCTTC. Its protein product is CASSQEGQGYNEQFF.